This T cell receptor (beta chain) was identified during a study of blood T cell repertoires in COVID-19. The ends were cut back, 4 bases at V and 10 bases at J, with 23 bases in the middle. CDR1 is MGHRA, CDR2 YSYEKL, per germline. The CDR3 has 17 residues. Measured with immunoSEQ multiplex PCR; TCRdb has only the in-frame clones, and not every one. There are some 300,000 clones in the sample; roughly 90% occur only once, and 3.5% to 5% lies in the top ten. The sequenced sample consisted of PBMCs or T cells enriched from blood (not recorded which). This receptor was identified in a woman younger than 45 who had been exposed to COVID-19. V gene TRBV4-1 combines with J gene TRBJ1-6, with D possibly matching TRBD1 (6 bases). The CDR3 here is CASSPDFTDRWGSPLHF. CDR3 DNA: TGCGCCAGCAGCCCAGATTTCACCGACAGGTGGGGCTCACCCCTCCACTTT.